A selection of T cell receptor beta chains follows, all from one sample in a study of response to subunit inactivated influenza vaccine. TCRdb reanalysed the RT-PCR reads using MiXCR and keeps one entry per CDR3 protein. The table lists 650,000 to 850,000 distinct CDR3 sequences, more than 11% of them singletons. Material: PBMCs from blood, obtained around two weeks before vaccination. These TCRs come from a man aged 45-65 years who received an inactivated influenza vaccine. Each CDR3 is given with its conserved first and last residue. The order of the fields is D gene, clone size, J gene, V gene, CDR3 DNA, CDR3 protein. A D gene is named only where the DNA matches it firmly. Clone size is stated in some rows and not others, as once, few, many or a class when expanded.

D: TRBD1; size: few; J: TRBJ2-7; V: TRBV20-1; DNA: TGCAGTGCAGAGGGACAGAGAGAAATCTACGAGCAGTACTTC; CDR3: CSAEGQREIYEQYF
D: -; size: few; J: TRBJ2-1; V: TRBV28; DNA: TGTGCCAGCAGTTTAATCGATCTAGTGGGCAATGAGCAGTTCTTC; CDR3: CASSLIDLVGNEQFF
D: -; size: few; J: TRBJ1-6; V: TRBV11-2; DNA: TGTGCCAGCAGCTTAAGTGGGTTATCCTATAATTCACCCCTCCACTTT; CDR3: CASSLSGLSYNSPLHF
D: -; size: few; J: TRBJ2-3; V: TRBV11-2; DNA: TGTGCCAGCAGCTCGACAGTATACGGCACAGATACGCAGTATTTT; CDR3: CASSSTVYGTDTQYF
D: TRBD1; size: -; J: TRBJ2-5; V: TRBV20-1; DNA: TGCTGTGCTAGAGGGGTAGGGGGCGGATCCTTTAATCCCCAGTACTTC; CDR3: CCARGVGGGSFNPQYF
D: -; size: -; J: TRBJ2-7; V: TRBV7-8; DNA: TGTGCCAGCAGCTTAGCGGAGGGGACCTTAGGGGAGCAGTACTTC; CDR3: CASSLAEGTLGEQYF
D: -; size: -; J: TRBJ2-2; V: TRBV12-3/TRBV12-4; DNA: TGTGCCAGCAGTTTAAGGACGGTCGGGGTGTGGCTGATAGAGTTACAGAGTACCGGGGAGCTGTTTTTT; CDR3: CASSLRTVGVWLIELQSTGELFF
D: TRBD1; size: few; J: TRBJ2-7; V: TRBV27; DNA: TGTGCCAGCAGTCCACCGGGACAGGGTATTTTAACGGTCTACGAGCAGTACTTC; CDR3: CASSPPGQGILTVYEQYF
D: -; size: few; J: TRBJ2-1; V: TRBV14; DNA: TGTGCCAGCAGCCAAGACGGGGAAGTACTACCCCCGATATACAATGAGCAGTTCTTC; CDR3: CASSQDGEVLPPIYNEQFF
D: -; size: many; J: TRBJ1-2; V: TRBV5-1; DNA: TGCGCCAGCAGCTTGGACAGGGTTGGCTATGGCTACACCTTC; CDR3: CASSLDRVGYGYTF
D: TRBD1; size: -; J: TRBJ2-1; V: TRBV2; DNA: TGTGCCAGCAATCGGGACAGAACCAATGAGCAGTTCTTC; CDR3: CASNRDRTNEQFF
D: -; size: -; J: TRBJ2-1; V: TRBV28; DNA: TGTGCCAGCAGTTTCAGGCAGGGGCTTTTAAATGAGCAGTTCTTC; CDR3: CASSFRQGLLNEQFF
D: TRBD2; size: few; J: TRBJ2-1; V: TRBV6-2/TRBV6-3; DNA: TGTGCCAGCAACAGACTAGCTAACAATGAGCAGTTCTTC; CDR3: CASNRLANNEQFF
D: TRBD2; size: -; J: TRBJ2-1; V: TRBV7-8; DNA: TGTGCCAGCAGCTCGACGCGGGGGGCCGGCCACAATGAGCAGTTCTTC; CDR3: CASSSTRGAGHNEQFF
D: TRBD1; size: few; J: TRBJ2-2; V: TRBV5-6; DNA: TGTGCCAGCAGCTTGGCACCGGGACAGGGGGCCGGGGAGCTGTTTTTT; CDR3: CASSLAPGQGAGELFF
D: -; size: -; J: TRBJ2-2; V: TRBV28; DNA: TGTGCCAGCAGTTTGAGTGACCTAACCACCGGGGAGCTGTTTTTT; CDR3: CASSLSDLTTGELFF
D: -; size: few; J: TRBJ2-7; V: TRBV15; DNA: TGTGCCACCAGCAGAGAGACGGCAGGTTACGGGTACGAGCAGTACTTC; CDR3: CATSRETAGYGYEQYF
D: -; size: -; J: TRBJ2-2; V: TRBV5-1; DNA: TGCGCCAGCAGCGCTCAGGGTAACTTAAACCCGTTTTTT; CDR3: CASSAQGNLNPFF
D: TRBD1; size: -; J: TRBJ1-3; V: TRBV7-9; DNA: TGTGCCAGCAGCTTAGACCGGACAGGGAGCTCTGGAAACACCATATATTTT; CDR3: CASSLDRTGSSGNTIYF
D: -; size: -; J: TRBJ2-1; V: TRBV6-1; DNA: TGTGCCAGCAGTATAAAAGGGGGGTCCTACAATGAGCAGTTCTTC; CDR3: CASSIKGGSYNEQFF
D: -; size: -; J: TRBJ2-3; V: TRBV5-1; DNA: TGCGCCAGCAGCTTGGCCCGGATCGGCACAGATACGCACTATTTT; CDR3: CASSLARIGTDTHYF
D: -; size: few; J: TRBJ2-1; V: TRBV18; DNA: TGTGCCAGCTCTCTAAACAGGGATGAGCAGTTCTTC; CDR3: CASSLNRDEQFF
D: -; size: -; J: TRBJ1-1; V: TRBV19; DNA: TGTGCCAGTAGTATATTCGGGACGGGCAGCACTGAAGCTTTCTTT; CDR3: CASSIFGTGSTEAFF
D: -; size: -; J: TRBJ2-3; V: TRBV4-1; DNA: TGCGCCAGCAGCCAAGATCTCGGGTTAGGGTTCGATACGCAGTATTTT; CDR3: CASSQDLGLGFDTQYF
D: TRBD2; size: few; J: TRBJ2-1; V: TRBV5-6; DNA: TGTGCCAGCAGCCGACTAGCCCAGAGCTCCTACAATGAGCAGTTCTTC; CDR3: CASSRLAQSSYNEQFF
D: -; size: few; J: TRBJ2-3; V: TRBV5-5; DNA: TGTGCCAGCAGCTTGTTAGGCAGGGGTCATACAGATACGCAGTATTTT; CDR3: CASSLLGRGHTDTQYF
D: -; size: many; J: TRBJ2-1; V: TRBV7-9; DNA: TGTGCCAGCAGCTTAGCGAGGGCCTACAATGAGCAGTTCTTC; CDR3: CASSLARAYNEQFF
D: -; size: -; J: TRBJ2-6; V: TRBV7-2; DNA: TGTGCCAGCAGCCCTCAGGGAGGCCCCTCTGGGGCCAACGTCCTGACTTTC; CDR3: CASSPQGGPSGANVLTF
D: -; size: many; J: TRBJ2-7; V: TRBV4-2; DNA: TGTGCCAGCAGCCCCGGGACCCGCCGAGTTTACGAGCAGTACTTC; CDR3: CASSPGTRRVYEQYF
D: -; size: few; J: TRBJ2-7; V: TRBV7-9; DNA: TGTGCCAGCAGCTTTGCCGGGGGAATCCTAAACGAGCAGTACTTC; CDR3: CASSFAGGILNEQYF
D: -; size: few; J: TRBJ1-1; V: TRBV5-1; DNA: TGCGCCAGCAGTTCACAGGGAATTGGGACTGAAGCTTTCTTT; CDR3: CASSSQGIGTEAFF
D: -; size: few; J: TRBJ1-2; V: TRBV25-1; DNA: TGTGCCAGCAGTGTTTCCGGGACGGGCCTCTATGGCTACACCTTC; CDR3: CASSVSGTGLYGYTF
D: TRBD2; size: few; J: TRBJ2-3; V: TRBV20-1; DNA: TGCAGTGCTAGGCAGACTAGCGGGAGCACAGATACGCAGTATTTT; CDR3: CSARQTSGSTDTQYF
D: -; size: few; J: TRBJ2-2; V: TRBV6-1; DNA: TGTGCCAGCAGTCCCGTTGTAAACACCGGGGAGCTGTTTTTT; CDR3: CASSPVVNTGELFF
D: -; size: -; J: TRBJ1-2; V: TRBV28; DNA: TGTGCCAGCAGTCACGAACTGGGTGGCTATGGCTACACCTTC; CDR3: CASSHELGGYGYTF
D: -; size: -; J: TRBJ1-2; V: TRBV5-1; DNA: TGCGCCAGCAGCTTGGTGGCCGACAGATCCTATGGCTACACCTTC; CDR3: CASSLVADRSYGYTF
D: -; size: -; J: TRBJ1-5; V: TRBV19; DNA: TGTGCCAGTAGTACAGGACATGGGTTGCAGCCCCAGCATTTT; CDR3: CASSTGHGLQPQHF
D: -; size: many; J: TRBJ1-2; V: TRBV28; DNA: TGTGCCAGCAGTTCATCGGGACACCGCTACACCTTC; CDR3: CASSSSGHRYTF
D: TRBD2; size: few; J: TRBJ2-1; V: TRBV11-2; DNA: TGTGCCAGCGAAGCGGGGGGGCCCTATGAGCAGTTCTTC; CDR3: CASEAGGPYEQFF
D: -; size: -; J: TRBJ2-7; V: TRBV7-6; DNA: TGTGCCAGCAGCCGATCGATCGGCCGCGAGCAGTACTTC; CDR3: CASSRSIGREQYF
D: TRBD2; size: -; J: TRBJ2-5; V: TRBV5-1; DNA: TGCGCCAGCAGCCTCCGACTAGCGGGTGGAGGAGCGACCCAGTACTTC; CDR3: CASSLRLAGGGATQYF
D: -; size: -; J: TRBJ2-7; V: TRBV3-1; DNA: TGTGCCAGCAGCCCCTTCTCCGGCTCCTACGAGCAGTACTTC; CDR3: CASSPFSGSYEQYF
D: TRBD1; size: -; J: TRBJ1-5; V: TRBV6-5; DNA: TGTGCCAGCAGTTCGACAGGGGGCATGGTCAATCAGCCCCAGCATTTT; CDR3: CASSSTGGMVNQPQHF
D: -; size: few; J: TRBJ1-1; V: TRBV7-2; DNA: TGTGCCAGCAGCACAAACCTGGGGGACACTGAAGCTTTCTTT; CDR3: CASSTNLGDTEAFF
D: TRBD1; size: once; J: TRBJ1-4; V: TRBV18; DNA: TGTGCCAGCTCACGCGGGACAGGGGAAAAACTGTTTTTT; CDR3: CASSRGTGEKLFF
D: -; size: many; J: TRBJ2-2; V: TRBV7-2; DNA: TGTGCCAGCAGCTGGGGAAGTACCGGGGAGCTGTTTTTT; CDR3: CASSWGSTGELFF
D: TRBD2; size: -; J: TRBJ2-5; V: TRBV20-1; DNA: TGCAGTGCTAGAGCTGCGGGAGTAGGGGAGACCCAGTACTTC; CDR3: CSARAAGVGETQYF
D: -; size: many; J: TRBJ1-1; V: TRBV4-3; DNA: TGCGCCAGCAGCCACAGAAGGAACACTGAAGCTTTCTTT; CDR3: CASSHRRNTEAFF